These 29 T cell receptor beta chains were all obtained from the same sample, sequenced in a study of T cell responses to AZD1222 COVID-19 vaccine. Only in-frame clones appear in the TCRdb table, and some are missing; sequencing was by immunoSEQ multiplex PCR. The repertoire holds about 99,000 clones, with more than 85% as singletons. The material sequenced was peripheral blood, taken on day 0 of AZD1222 vaccination. The origin of the receptors is an adult in good health.

The CDR3 protein is CSVREGRGEQYF. The CDR3 bases are TGCAGCGTGAGGGAGGGACGGGGCGAGCAGTACTTC. The chain recombines TRBV29-1 with TRBJ2-7; TRBD2 matches 7 bases. Germline V gene sequence: CDR1 SQVTM, CDR2 ANQGSEA. The CDR3 has 12 amino acids. Losses at the gene ends were 6 bases for V and 6 bases for J; bases not matched to a gene: 8.

This clone was observed once. The V gene is TRBV7-6, the J gene TRBJ2-2; 10 nucleotides align to TRBD2. From germline, CDR1 is SGHVS and CDR2 FNYEAQ. There are 15 residues in the CDR3. V shed 1 base and J 9 bases; nucleotides not matched to a gene: 5. This CDR3 is CASSLDPSGSWELFF. CDR3 in DNA: TGTGCCAGCAGCTTAGATCCTAGCGGGAGCTGGGAGCTGTTTTTT. Complete variable domain (other parts from reference TRBV7-6 and TRBJ2-2): GAGVSQSPRYKVTKRGQDVALRCDPISGHVSLYWYRQALGQGPEFLTYFNYEAQQDKSGLPNDRFSAERPEGSISTLTIQRTEQRDSAMYRCASSLDPSGSWELFFGEGSRLTVL.

CDR3 loop: CASSAEGGGQPQHF. The CDR3 coding sequence is TGTGCCAGCAGTGCGGAAGGGGGTGGTCAGCCCCAGCATTTT. The chain combines TRBV2 with TRBJ1-5; TRBD1 is a possible D gene (6 bases). Trimming stripped 4 bases from V and 6 bases from J, with 13 bases between. The CDR3 extends over 14 amino acids. The germline V gene encodes CDR1 SNHLY and CDR2 FYNNEI.

This clone was picked up one time. The chain joins TRBV11-2 to TRBJ1-4, with a tentative D call TRBD1 (6 bases). CDR3 length: 16 amino acids. Germline V gene sequence: CDR1 SGHAT, CDR2 FQNNGV. Trimming took 4 bases from V and 7 from J, leaving 19 bases between them. The CDR3 sequence is CASSSLPGMGAEKLFF. The CDR3 nucleotides read TGTGCCAGCAGCTCCCTCCCGGGGATGGGGGCTGAAAAACTGTTTTTT.

This chain links TRBV6-1 with TRBJ2-3, with D possibly matching TRBD2 (5 bases). The CDR3 contains 14 residues. V lost 3 bases and J lost 4, with 11 bases in between. CDR1 is MNHNS, CDR2 SASEGT, per germline. DNA for the CDR3: TGTGCCAGCAGTGATAGGGTGGAGGCAGATACGCAGTATTTT. Its protein product is CASSDRVEADTQYF.

This clone was seen once. The rearrangement links TRBV18 to TRBJ2-3; 14 bases map to TRBD2. CDR3 length equals 16 residues. V lost 3 bases, J lost 5 bases, and 4 bases stayed unmatched. Germline V gives CDR1 KGHSH, CDR2 LQKENI. The DNA of the CDR3 is TGTGCCAGCTCACCGACTAGCGGGAGGGCCGGAGATACGCAGTATTTT. Translating gives CASSPTSGRAGDTQYF.

This clone was recorded once. The chain links TRBV7-3 to TRBJ1-6; D is unresolved. The CDR3 runs to 15 residues. Trimming pared 5 bases from V and 6 bases from J, leaving 14 bases between. From germline, CDR1 is SGHTA and CDR2 FQGTGA. The CDR3 DNA sequence: TGTGCCAGCAGCCCCACGGGTAGCCCTAATTCACCCCTCCACTTT. Residues: CASSPTGSPNSPLHF.

V is TRBV11-3 and J is TRBJ2-1, with no clear D. Per germline, CDR1 SGHNT and CDR2 YENEEA. CDR3 length: 14 residues. Trimming stripped 1 base from V and 6 bases from J, with 10 bases between. The chain's CDR3 is CASSLGLLLNEQFF. The CDR3, as DNA: TGTGCCAGCAGCTTAGGTTTACTCCTCAATGAGCAGTTCTTC.

CDR3 sequence: CSVRADQGGSYEQYF. CDR3 sequence (DNA): TGCAGCGTGAGGGCTGACCAGGGAGGTTCCTACGAGCAGTACTTC. The chain uses TRBV29-1 and TRBJ2-7; TRBD2 might be the D (6 bases). CDR3 size: 15 residues. V was clipped by 6 bases and J by 1 base, with 19 bases between them. Germline V gene lookup returns CDR1 SQVTM and CDR2 ANQGSEA.

This clone is a singleton in its sample. V gene TRBV2 combines with J gene TRBJ1-4, with D perhaps matching TRBD1 (5 bases). Germline CDR1 reads SNHLY; CDR2 reads FYNNEI. With 2 bases removed from V and 7 bases from J, the gap between germline ends came to 8 bases. The CDR3 has 13 residues. CDR3 sequence: CASSEQGREKLFF. For the CDR3, the DNA is TGTGCCAGCAGTGAACAGGGCCGTGAAAAACTGTTTTTT.

V usage is TRBV10-3 and J usage is TRBJ2-2; TRBD1 matches at 7 bases. The CDR3 runs to 14 residues. V shed 8 bases and J 7 bases; nucleotides not matched to a gene: 10. Germline loops: CDR1 ENHRY, CDR2 SYGVKD. CDR3 nucleotide sequence: TGTGCCATCCGACAGGGAGCCCTAGGCGGGGAGCTGTTTTTT. The encoded protein is CAIRQGALGGELFF.

In the case of this clone: This specimen includes other DNA sequences encoding the same CDR3. The chain couples TRBV5-1 to TRBJ1-2; D remains ambiguous. Trimming took off 0 bases at V and 2 bases at J, with 5 bases between the two ends. CDR1 SGHRS and CDR2 YFSETQ come from the germline V gene. The CDR3 loop spans 13 amino acids. The CDR3 is CASSLGQNYGYTF. CDR3 coding DNA: TGCGCCAGCAGCTTGGGTCAGAACTATGGCTACACCTTC. The full variable domain, rest sourced from reference TRBV5-1 and TRBJ1-2, is KAGVTQTPRYLIKTRGQQVTLSCSPISGHRSVSWYQQTPGQGLQFLFEYFSETQRNKGNFPGRFSGRQFSNSRSEMNVSTLELGDSALYLCASSLGQNYGYTFGSGTRLTVV.

This chain links TRBV11-2 with TRBJ2-1; D gene ambiguous. V lost 0 bases, J lost 6 bases, and 9 bases lay in between. Germline V gene sequence: CDR1 SGHAT, CDR2 FQNNGV. The CDR3 runs 14 residues. Here the CDR3 reads CASSLDAVVNEQFF. Here the CDR3 DNA reads TGTGCCAGCAGCTTAGATGCAGTAGTCAATGAGCAGTTCTTC.

V and J are TRBV7-2 and TRBJ2-2; TRBD2 matches at 8 bases. The CDR3 has 17 amino acids. Trimming took 1 base from V and 0 from J; bases not matched to a gene: 4. The germline gives CDR1 SGHTA, CDR2 FQGNSA. The CDR3 region is CASSLEELAANTGELFF. The DNA of the CDR3 is TGTGCCAGCAGCTTAGAGGAACTAGCGGCGAACACCGGGGAGCTGTTTTTT.

V is TRBV11-3 and J is TRBJ1-1, with D possibly being TRBD1 (5 bases). With 1 base removed from V and 4 bases from J, the gap between germline ends came to 13 bases. The germline V gene encodes CDR1 SGHNT and CDR2 YENEEA. The CDR3 sequence is 15 residues long. CDR3 sequence (DNA): TGTGCCAGCAGCTTAGCCCAGGGTACCATCACTGAAGCTTTCTTT. This codes for CASSLAQGTITEAFF.

The rearrangement joins TRBV19 to TRBJ2-7, with a weak D call TRBD2 (6 bases). The V end lost 1 base, the J end lost 6 bases, and 10 bases lay between the germline ends. The CDR3 consists of 13 residues. The germline gives CDR1 LNHDA, CDR2 SQIVND (reference sequence). Here the CDR3 reads CASSIGLDSEQYF. In nucleotides, the CDR3 is TGTGCCAGTAGTATAGGACTAGACTCCGAGCAGTACTTC.

V and J are TRBV29-1 and TRBJ2-1; no firm D call. The CDR3 covers 13 residues. Trimming shortened V by 1 base and J by 3 bases, and 7 bases separated the two germline ends. Germline CDR1 and CDR2: SQVTM and ANQGSEA. CDR3: CSVEVPLYNEQFF. The CDR3, as DNA: TGCAGCGTTGAAGTCCCGCTCTACAATGAGCAGTTCTTC.

The chain has TRBV27 and TRBJ1-6; D uncertain. V was clipped by 2 bases and J by 6 bases, with 11 bases between them. Germline loops: CDR1 MNHEY, CDR2 SMNVEV (reference sequence). There are 15 residues in the CDR3. CDR3 amino acids: CASSLIGSLNSPLHF. CDR3 sequence (DNA): TGTGCCAGCAGTTTAATAGGTTCCCTTAATTCACCCCTCCACTTT.

This clone was detected only once. Other DNA sequences of this sample code for an identical CDR3. The chain couples TRBV18 to TRBJ1-1; 7 nucleotides match TRBD1. Germline CDR1 and CDR2: KGHSH and LQKENI. Germline trimming cut 2 bases from V and 3 bases from J; bases unmatched to any gene: 0. CDR3 length: 13 amino acids. In DNA, the CDR3 is TGTGCCAGCTCACCAGGACAGGACACTGAAGCTTTCTTT. It is translated as CASSPGQDTEAFF. Together with reference TRBV18 and TRBJ1-1, the CDR3 gives the full variable domain: NAGVMQNPRHLVRRRGQEARLRCSPMKGHSHVYWYRQLPEEGLKFMVYLQKENIIDESGMPKERFSAEFPKEGPSILRIQQVVRGDSAAYFCASSPGQDTEAFFGQGTRLTVV.

The J gene is TRBJ2-1, the V gene TRBV11-3; 11 bases match TRBD2. The germline CDR1 and CDR2 sequences are SGHNT and YENEEA. Trimming removed 0 bases from V and 7 bases from J; junction bases left unmatched: 8. CDR3 length: 17 amino acids. The chain's CDR3 is CASSLDSGTSGLNEQFF. The CDR3 DNA follows: TGTGCCAGCAGCTTAGATTCGGGGACTAGCGGTCTGAATGAGCAGTTCTTC.

The chain combines TRBV12-3 or TRBV12-4 with TRBJ2-7; 7 bases map to TRBD2. This CDR3 has 13 amino acids. Trimming removed 5 bases from V and 2 bases from J; junction bases left unmatched: 3. The CDR3 DNA reads TGTGCCAGCAGTGCGGCGGGAGCCTACGAGCAGTACTTC. Protein sequence: CASSAAGAYEQYF.

V usage is TRBV7-9 and J usage is TRBJ2-7; 9 nucleotides agree with TRBD1. The CDR3 is 16 residues long. Germline V CDR1 and CDR2: SEHNR, FQNEAQ (reference sequence). The trim removed 3 bases at V and 3 bases at J, leaving 9 bases unmatched. The CDR3 is CASSFVPGTGLYEQYF. The CDR3 DNA reads TGTGCCAGCAGCTTTGTCCCCGGGACAGGGCTCTACGAGCAGTACTTC.

The J gene is TRBJ1-2, the V gene TRBV28; maybe TRBD1 (6 bases). The CDR3 sequence is 13 residues long. Trimming took 6 bases from V and 5 from J, leaving 13 bases between them. Per the germline V gene, CDR1 is MDHEN and CDR2 is SYDVKM. CDR3 DNA sequence: TGTGCCAGCAGACCCTCGACAGGATATGGCTACACCTTC. Encoded protein: CASRPSTGYGYTF.

CDR3 protein: CAWDPDPLGYNEQFF. CDR3 coding DNA: TGTGCCTGGGATCCCGATCCCCTAGGCTACAATGAGCAGTTCTTC. V gene TRBV30 combines with J gene TRBJ2-1; D gene unclear. The germline gives CDR1 GTSNPN, CDR2 SVGIG (reference sequence). V was pared by 5 bases and J by 3 bases, with 17 bases between. The CDR3 covers 15 residues.

CDR3 sequence: CAIGGRGEQFF. CDR3 sequence (DNA): TGTGCCATCGGCGGGAGGGGTGAGCAGTTCTTC. The genes are TRBV28 and TRBJ2-1; TRBD2 aligns across 9 bases. With V trimmed by 10 bases and J by 9 bases, 4 bases remained unmatched. CDR1 is MDHEN and CDR2 is SYDVKM in the germline V gene. CDR3 length equals 11 residues.

J is TRBJ1-5 and V is TRBV19; a weak D match, TRBD1 (5 bases). Germline-derived CDR1 and CDR2 are LNHDA and SQIVND (reference sequence). Trimming took 3 bases from V and 3 from J, leaving 12 bases between them. The CDR3 covers 15 residues. As DNA, the CDR3 is TGTGCCAGTAGTATTTCAGGCAGGGCCAATCAGCCCCAGCATTTT. It translates to CASSISGRANQPQHF.

This clone is a singleton in its sample. J is TRBJ2-3 and V is TRBV30, with 9 bases fitting TRBD1. V shed 1 base and J 2 bases; nucleotides not matched to a gene: 10. The CDR3 runs to 17 residues. CDR1 and CDR2 (germline): GTSNPN, SVGIG (reference sequence). Here the CDR3 DNA reads TGTGCCTGGAGTGGGGGGCACGGACAGGGGTACACAGATACGCAGTATTTT. It is translated as CAWSGGHGQGYTDTQYF.

The CDR3 spells CASNLNMGTEAFF. In DNA form, the CDR3 reads TGTGCCAGCAATTTGAACATGGGGACTGAAGCTTTCTTT. The V and J genes are TRBV2 and TRBJ1-1; D gene unclear. This CDR3 is 13 amino acids long. Per the germline V gene, CDR1 is SNHLY and CDR2 is FYNNEI. Trimming left V 7 bases short and J 5 bases short, with 14 bases between.

In DNA, the CDR3 is TGTGCCAGCAGTTTCCAATCTATAGGGACCTACGAGCAGTACTTC. Amino acid sequence: CASSFQSIGTYEQYF. The V gene is TRBV28, the J gene TRBJ2-7, with unresolved D. Germline V CDR1 and CDR2: MDHEN, SYDVKM. The CDR3 totals 15 residues. Between the trimmed V and J ends, which lost 3 bases and 2 bases, there was a span of 14 bases.